The 27 T cell receptor beta chains reported below all come from one sample, sequenced in a study of T cell repertoires in cytomegalovirus infection. One entry per CDR3 protein, called by TCRdb with MiXCR from the reads. The sample consists of roughly 700,000 distinct CDR3 sequences, approximately 33% of them appearing once. These receptors lack a known antigen. Source: cultured PBMCs, taken from culture after CMV antigen stimulation. These receptors all come from a human donor in good health (CMV status not recorded). Some clones in this sample may be carry-over from other donors' samples.

This clonotype was counted a few times. V and J are TRBV7-9 and TRBJ2-3; D not resolved. Trimming took 1 base from V and 4 from J, leaving 9 bases between them. The CDR3 extends over 14 amino acids. The germline V gene encodes CDR1 SEHNR and CDR2 FQNEAQ (reference sequence). CDR3 coding DNA: TGTGCCAGCAGCTTAGTCCCCCCCCCAGATACGCAGTATTTT. This sequence encodes CASSLVPPPDTQYF.

This clonotype was seen at least ten times. The chain links TRBV7-2 to TRBJ2-7; D unresolved. V was shortened by 4 bases and J by 7 bases, with 14 bases between the two germline ends. Germline V CDR1 and CDR2: SGHTA, FQGNSA. The CDR3 has 13 amino acids. The CDR3 spells CASSSRIPLEQYF. The CDR3 nucleotides read TGTGCCAGCAGCTCGCGGATCCCCTTAGAGCAGTACTTC.

CDR3 in DNA: TGTGCCAGCAGTTTCTATGATGGCTACACCTTC. Translation: CASSFYDGYTF. This sequence joins TRBV2 and TRBJ1-2, with D unclear. Trimming stripped 5 bases from V and 6 bases from J, with 7 bases between. Germline assignment: CDR1 SNHLY and CDR2 FYNNEI. The CDR3 is made up of 11 amino acids.

This clonotype was counted many times. The chain recombines TRBV12-3 or TRBV12-4 with TRBJ2-2; maybe TRBD2 (6 bases). V was trimmed by 5 bases and J by 0 bases, leaving 13 bases between them. The CDR3 has 16 residues. The CDR3, as DNA: TGTGCCAGCAGTAGTACCGGGACTTCGAACACCGGGGAGCTGTTTTTT. It translates to CASSSTGTSNTGELFF.

This clonotype was recorded at least ten times. J is TRBJ2-7 and V is TRBV7-2, with D perhaps TRBD2 (6 bases). Per the germline V gene, CDR1 is SGHTA and CDR2 is FQGNSA. The CDR3 has 15 residues. V was pared by 2 bases and J by 0 bases, with 11 bases between. The CDR3 DNA is TGTGCCAGCAGCTTAAACGGGGGAAGCTCCTACGAGCAGTACTTC. Translation: CASSLNGGSSYEQYF.

This clonotype was found once. The CDR3 DNA reads TGTGCCAGCAGCTTCTCCCTCCTCCCAGACTACCAGCTGTATGAGCAGTTCTTC. Amino acids: CASSFSLLPDYQLYEQFF. The V gene is TRBV11-2, the J gene TRBJ2-1, with D maybe TRBD2 (5 bases). The CDR3 is 18 residues long. The germline V and J ends were trimmed by 3 bases and 8 bases, with 26 bases remaining between them. CDR1 and CDR2 (germline): SGHAT, FQNNGV.

This clonotype showed up many times. V and J are TRBV7-2 and TRBJ1-4; no clear D. V gave up 5 bases and J gave up 2 bases, with 9 bases separating them. This CDR3 is 14 amino acids long. Per the germline V gene, CDR1 is SGHTA and CDR2 is FQGNSA. CDR3 sequence reads: CASSPGGTNEKLFF. The CDR3 nucleotides are TGTGCCAGCAGCCCTGGAGGTACTAATGAAAAACTGTTTTTT.

The rearrangement joins TRBV19 to TRBJ2-4, with TRBD2 matching 8 bases. V lost 3 bases, J lost 2 bases, and 6 bases stayed unmatched. Germline assignment: CDR1 LNHDA and CDR2 SQIVND (reference sequence). The CDR3 has 16 amino acids. In DNA form, the CDR3 reads TGTGCCAGTAGTATTAGTGGTAGCGGGACCAAAAACATTCAGTACTTC. It encodes CASSISGSGTKNIQYF.

The J gene is TRBJ1-3, the V gene TRBV4-3; a weak D match, TRBD1 (5 bases). Between the trimmed V and J ends, which lost 10 bases and 2 bases, there was a span of 18 bases. This CDR3 has 15 amino acids. CDR1 LGHNA and CDR2 YSLEER come from the germline V gene. Here the CDR3 DNA reads TGCGCCACCTCAGCCCCGCCAGGGCCTGGAAACACCATATATTTT. Protein: CATSAPPGPGNTIYF.

This clonotype came up many times. The chain employs TRBV7-2 and TRBJ2-7; a possible D gene is TRBD2 (6 bases). Germline values: CDR1 SGHTA, CDR2 FQGNSA. The CDR3 is 15 amino acids. Between the trimmed V and J ends, which lost 4 bases and 2 bases, there was a span of 15 bases. CDR3 loop: CASSSSYGGAYEQYF. The DNA for the CDR3 is TGTGCCAGCAGCTCTTCCTACGGGGGAGCCTACGAGCAGTACTTC.

This clonotype occurred many times. The chain couples TRBV7-2 to TRBJ2-1, with 9 bases lining up with TRBD2. The junction had 9 bases not matched to a gene; V was cut back by 3 bases and J by 15 bases. This CDR3 spans 13 amino acids. CDR1 SGHTA and CDR2 FQGNSA come from the germline V gene. The CDR3 DNA is TGTGCCAGCAGCTTGGATCCAGCGGGGGGACCGTTCTTC. The encoded protein is CASSLDPAGGPFF.

The chain recombines TRBV27 with TRBJ2-5, with 7 nucleotides matching TRBD2. CDR1 and CDR2 from the germline V gene are MNHEY and SMNVEV (reference sequence). The CDR3 totals 15 residues. Trimming removed 5 bases from V and 2 bases from J; junction bases left unmatched: 8. The CDR3 region has the DNA TGTGCCAGCAGTCCCGGACTAGTAGGGCAAGAGACCCAGTACTTC. It codes for CASSPGLVGQETQYF.

The chain recombines TRBV2 with TRBJ2-7; possibly TRBD2 for D (6 bases). CDR3 length: 18 residues. The germline V gene encodes CDR1 SNHLY and CDR2 FYNNEI. Trimming took off 5 bases at V and 0 bases at J, with 23 bases between the two ends. The CDR3 loop reads CASSPVGWERVGSYEQYF. The DNA of the CDR3 is TGTGCCAGCAGTCCGGTCGGGTGGGAGCGGGTCGGCTCCTACGAGCAGTACTTC.

The chain links TRBV6-1 to TRBJ2-1, with D possibly matching TRBD2 (5 bases). Between the trimmed V and J ends, which lost 6 bases and 8 bases, there was a span of 14 bases. This CDR3 contains 13 residues. Germline loops: CDR1 MNHNS, CDR2 SASEGT. The CDR3: CASSRTFRDEQFF. The CDR3 region has the DNA TGTGCCAGCAGCCGGACTTTTCGCGATGAGCAGTTCTTC.

This clonotype was counted once. The rearrangement joins TRBV12-3 or TRBV12-4 to TRBJ1-6; D possibly corresponds to TRBD1 (6 bases). The CDR3 spans 17 residues. V was shortened by 3 bases and J by 6 bases, with 18 bases between the two germline ends. The CDR3 is CASSFRVQRTANSPLHF. The CDR3 coding sequence is TGTGCCAGCAGTTTTCGAGTTCAACGGACAGCTAATTCACCCCTCCACTTT.

The J gene is TRBJ1-5, the V gene TRBV19, with D possibly matching TRBD1 (6 bases). Germline V gives CDR1 LNHDA, CDR2 SQIVND (reference sequence). The CDR3 covers 16 residues. Trimming pared 5 bases from V and 2 bases from J, leaving 16 bases between. CDR3 nucleotide sequence: TGTGCCAGTAGTCCAGGGGAGGGCGTGGGCAATCAGCCCCAGCATTTT. This gives the protein CASSPGEGVGNQPQHF. The full variable domain, completed using reference TRBV19 and TRBJ1-5, is DGGITQSPKYLFRKEGQNVTLSCEQNLNHDAMYWYRQDPGQGLRLIYYSQIVNDFQKGDIAEGYSVSREKKESFPLTVTSAQKNPTAFYLCASSPGEGVGNQPQHFGDGTRLSIL.

CDR3 protein: CASSYLEGDNEQFF. The CDR3, as DNA: TGTGCCAGCAGTTACCTGGAGGGGGACAATGAGCAGTTCTTC. The rearrangement uses TRBV6-2 or TRBV6-3 and TRBJ2-1; D may match TRBD1 or TRBD2 (6 bases each). Germline-derived CDR1 and CDR2 are MNHEY and SVGEGT. Trimming left V 2 bases short and J 5 bases short, with 10 bases between. The CDR3 is made up of 14 amino acids.

This clonotype occurred a few times. This chain connects TRBV28 to TRBJ1-4; D unclear. The CDR3 extends over 13 amino acids. Trimming removed 5 bases from V and 8 bases from J, with 12 bases in between. The germline CDR1 and CDR2 sequences are MDHEN and SYDVKM. The CDR3 spells CASSPLAQEKLFF. The CDR3 coding sequence is TGTGCCAGCAGTCCTTTGGCGCAAGAAAAACTGTTTTTT.

To note about this clonotype: A read error may be the cause here, since a much bigger clone is one base away. The chain combines TRBV7-6 with TRBJ2-2; 9 bases agree with TRBD2. The CDR3 totals 17 residues. From germline, CDR1 is SGHVS and CDR2 FNYEAQ. CDR3 residues: CASSLYLAGLNTGEPFF. The CDR3 region has the DNA TGTGCCAGCAGCTTATACCTAGCGGGGCTAAACACCGGGGAGCCGTTTTTT.

This clonotype was seen a few times. The J gene is TRBJ2-2, the V gene TRBV7-9, with unresolved D. The CDR3 sequence is 14 residues long. The ends were cut back, 6 bases at V and 4 bases at J, with 12 bases in the middle. The germline V gene has CDR1 SEHNR and CDR2 FQNEAQ (reference sequence). The chain's CDR3 is CASSLDRSTGELFF. DNA of the CDR3: TGTGCCAGCAGTCTGGACCGATCCACCGGGGAGCTGTTTTTT.

This clonotype was seen ten or more times. This rearrangement joins TRBV7-2 to TRBJ1-2; a weak D match, TRBD1 (6 bases). Between the trimmed V and J ends, which lost 6 bases and 8 bases, there was a span of 13 bases. This CDR3 has 12 residues. Germline V lookup: CDR1 SGHTA, CDR2 FQGNSA. The CDR3 DNA sequence: TGTGCCAGCAGGCAGGGGTTTTACGGCTACACCTTC. Translation: CASRQGFYGYTF.

This clonotype was seen a handful of times. J is TRBJ2-1 and V is TRBV6-2 or TRBV6-3; 8 bases map to TRBD2. This CDR3 has 16 residues. Trimming at V came to 6 bases and at J to 5 bases, leaving 12 bases not matched to a gene. The germline CDR1 and CDR2 sequences are MNHEY and SVGEGT. The CDR3 region has the DNA TGTGCCAGCAGCCCATACGGGAGGGCTTTCAACAATGAGCAGTTCTTC. Translating gives CASSPYGRAFNNEQFF.

This clonotype was seen a handful of times. CDR3 DNA sequence: TGTGCCAGCAGCCGACTAGCGGGGGCCCCCAATGAGCAGTTCTTC. Amino acids: CASSRLAGAPNEQFF. The chain links TRBV12-3 or TRBV12-4 to TRBJ2-1; 12 bases align to TRBD2. CDR3 length: 15 residues. With 6 bases clipped from V and 6 bases from J, the junction kept 6 bases outside the gene matches.

This clonotype has ten or more counts. This chain joins TRBV12-3 or TRBV12-4 and TRBJ1-1, with 7 bases identical to TRBD1. V shed 8 bases, J shed 2 bases, and the junction held 5 bases outside the gene matches. This CDR3 spans 13 amino acids. The CDR3 is CASRDRANTEAFF. The CDR3 DNA reads TGTGCCAGCCGAGACAGGGCTAACACTGAAGCTTTCTTT.

This clonotype has ten or more counts. The chain couples TRBV7-8 to TRBJ2-7; 8 bases match TRBD2. The CDR3 extends over 15 amino acids. V lost 6 bases, J lost 7 bases, and 14 bases stayed unmatched. Per germline, CDR1 SGHVS and CDR2 FQNEAQ. CDR3 region: CASRESGGGLGEQYF. The CDR3, as DNA: TGTGCCAGCAGGGAAAGCGGGGGAGGTTTGGGAGAGCAGTACTTC.

The rearrangement uses TRBV29-1 and TRBJ2-3; no clear D gene. Germline V gives CDR1 SQVTM, CDR2 ANQGSEA. The CDR3 length is 12 residues. Trimming pared 4 bases from V and 6 bases from J, leaving 11 bases between. The CDR3 region is CSVVRSADTQYF. CDR3 DNA: TGCAGCGTTGTCCGGTCCGCGGATACGCAGTATTTT.

The DNA for the CDR3 is TGTGCCAGCAGTTCCAACGAGGCTAGCGGGAAAGGAGTGGCCAAAAACATTCAGTACTTC. Protein: CASSSNEASGKGVAKNIQYF. The rearrangement uses TRBV12-3 or TRBV12-4 and TRBJ2-4, with 9 positions matching TRBD2. The trim removed 4 bases at V and 1 base at J, leaving 17 bases unmatched. This CDR3 spans 20 amino acids.